This entry lists 3 T cell receptor beta chains sequenced from one sample in a study of cytomegalovirus exposure and HLA in healthy donors. It was with 60 Vbeta and 13 Jbeta primers that the PCR ran. The data were produced by immunoSEQ multiplex PCR, yet TCRdb's version contains in-frame clones alone and is incomplete. The sample's table shows 150,000 to 200,000 clones. The sample was PBMCs. The receptors here all came from a young man in good health and CMV-seronegative.

V usage is TRBV5-3 and J usage is TRBJ2-5; TRBD2 matches 9 bases. TRBV5-3 is recorded as an ORF, its role being uncertain. This CDR3 is 17 amino acids long. V lost 3 bases, J lost 5 bases, and 14 bases stayed unmatched. The CDR3 is CARSSRGGRAVTETQYF. CDR3 in DNA: TGTGCCAGAAGCTCGAGGGGCGGGAGGGCGGTGACGGAGACCCAGTACTTC.

V usage is TRBV7-2 and J usage is TRBJ1-4, with TRBD1 matching 9 bases. The J segment lost 8 bases and the V segment lost 5 bases, leaving 9 bases of the junction unmatched. The CDR3 loop spans 15 amino acids. Germline V lookup: CDR1 SGHTA, CDR2 FQGNSA. In DNA, the CDR3 is TGTGCCAGCAGCGCCCGAGGACAGGGGAACGAAAAACTGTTTTTT. Its translation is CASSARGQGNEKLFF. Complete variable domain (other parts from reference TRBV7-2 and TRBJ1-4): GAGVSQSPSNKVTEKGKDVELRCDPISGHTALYWYRQSLGQGLEFLIYFQGNSAPDKSGLPSDRFSAERTGGSVSTLTIQRTQQEDSAVYLCASSARGQGNEKLFFGSGTQLSVL.

The genes are TRBV18 and TRBJ1-2; D is unresolved. Germline assignment: CDR1 KGHSH and CDR2 LQKENI. This CDR3 has 13 amino acids. Trimming left V 6 bases short and J 5 bases short, with 13 bases between. The CDR3 coding sequence is TGTGCCAGCTCCCCGCGGGGTTCGTATGGCTACACCTTC. Amino acids: CASSPRGSYGYTF.